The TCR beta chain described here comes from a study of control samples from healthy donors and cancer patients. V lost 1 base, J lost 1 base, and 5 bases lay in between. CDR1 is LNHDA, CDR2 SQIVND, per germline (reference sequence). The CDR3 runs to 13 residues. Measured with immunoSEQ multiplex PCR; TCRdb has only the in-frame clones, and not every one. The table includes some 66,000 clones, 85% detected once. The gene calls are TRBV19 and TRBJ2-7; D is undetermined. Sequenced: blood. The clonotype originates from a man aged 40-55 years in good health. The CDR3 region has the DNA TGTGCCAGTAGTATAGGGCGGTCCTACGAGCAGTACTTC. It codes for CASSIGRSYEQYF. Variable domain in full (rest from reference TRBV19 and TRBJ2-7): DGGITQSPKYLFRKEGQNVTLSCEQNLNHDAMYWYRQDPGQGLRLIYYSQIVNDFQKGDIAEGYSVSREKKESFPLTVTSAQKNPTAFYLCASSIGRSYEQYFGPGTRLTVT.